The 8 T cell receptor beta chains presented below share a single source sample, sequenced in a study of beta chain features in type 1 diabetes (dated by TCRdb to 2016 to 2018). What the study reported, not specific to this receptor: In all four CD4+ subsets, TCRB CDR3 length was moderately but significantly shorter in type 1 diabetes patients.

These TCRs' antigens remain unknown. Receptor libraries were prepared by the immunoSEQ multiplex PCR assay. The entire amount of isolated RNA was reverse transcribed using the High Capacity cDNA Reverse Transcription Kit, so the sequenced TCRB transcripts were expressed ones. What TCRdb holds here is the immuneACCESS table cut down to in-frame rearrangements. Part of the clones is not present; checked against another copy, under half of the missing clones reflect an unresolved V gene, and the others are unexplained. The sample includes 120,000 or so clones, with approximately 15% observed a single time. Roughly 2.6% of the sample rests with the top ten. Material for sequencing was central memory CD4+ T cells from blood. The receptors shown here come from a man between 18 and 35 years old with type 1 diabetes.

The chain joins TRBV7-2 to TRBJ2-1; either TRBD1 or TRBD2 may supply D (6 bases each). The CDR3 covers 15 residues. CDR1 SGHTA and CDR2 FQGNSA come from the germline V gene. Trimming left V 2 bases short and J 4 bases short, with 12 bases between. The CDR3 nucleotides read TGTGCCAGCAGCTTAACGGGGGCGGTTTACAATGAGCAGTTCTTC. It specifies CASSLTGAVYNEQFF.

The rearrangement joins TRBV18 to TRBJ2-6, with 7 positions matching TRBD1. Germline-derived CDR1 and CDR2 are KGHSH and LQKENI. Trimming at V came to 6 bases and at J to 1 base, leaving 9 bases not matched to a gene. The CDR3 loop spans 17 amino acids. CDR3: CASSLREGASGANVLTF. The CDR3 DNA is TGTGCCAGCTCCCTTCGTGAGGGGGCGTCTGGGGCCAACGTCCTGACTTTC.

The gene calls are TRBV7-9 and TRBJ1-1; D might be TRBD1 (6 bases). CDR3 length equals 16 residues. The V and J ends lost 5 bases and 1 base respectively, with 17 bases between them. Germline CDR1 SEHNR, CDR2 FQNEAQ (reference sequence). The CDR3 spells CASSPPTGTENTEAFF. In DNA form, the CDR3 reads TGTGCCAGCAGCCCCCCCACAGGGACCGAGAACACTGAAGCTTTCTTT. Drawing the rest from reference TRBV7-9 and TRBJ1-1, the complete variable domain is DTGVSQNPRHKITKRGQNVTFRCDPISEHNRLYWYRQTLGQGPEFLTYFQNEAQLEKSRLLSDRFSAERPKGSFSTLEIQRTEQGDSAMYLCASSPPTGTENTEAFFGQGTRLTVV.

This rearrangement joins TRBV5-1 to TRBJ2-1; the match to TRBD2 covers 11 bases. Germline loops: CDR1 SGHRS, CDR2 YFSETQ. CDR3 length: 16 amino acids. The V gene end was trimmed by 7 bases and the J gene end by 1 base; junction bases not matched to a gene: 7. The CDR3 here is CASSPTSGSSYNEQFF. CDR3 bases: TGCGCCAGCTCTCCCACTAGCGGGAGTTCCTACAATGAGCAGTTCTTC.

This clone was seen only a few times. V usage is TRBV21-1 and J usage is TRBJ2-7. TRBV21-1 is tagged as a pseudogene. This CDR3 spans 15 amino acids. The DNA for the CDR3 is TGTGCCAGCAGCAAATCGAGTATTCGGCTCCCCGAGCAGTACTTC. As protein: CASSKSSIRLPEQYF.

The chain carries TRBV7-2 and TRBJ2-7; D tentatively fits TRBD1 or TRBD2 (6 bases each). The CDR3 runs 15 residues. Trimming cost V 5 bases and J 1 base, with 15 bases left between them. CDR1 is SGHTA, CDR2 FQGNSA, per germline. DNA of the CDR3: TGTGCCAGCAGCGCAAAGGGGGGTAGGTCCTACGAGCAGTACTTC. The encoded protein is CASSAKGGRSYEQYF.

CDR3 sequence (DNA): TGTGCCAGCAGCCCTGGGAAGGACACCGGGGAGCTGTTTTTT. Residues: CASSPGKDTGELFF. The chain is built from TRBV7-9 and TRBJ2-2; D unresolved. This CDR3 spans 14 amino acids. V was cut by 5 bases and J by 3 bases, with 10 bases left in between. Germline CDR1 SEHNR, CDR2 FQNEAQ (reference sequence). Using reference TRBV7-9 and TRBJ2-2 for the parts outside the CDR3, the full variable domain is DTGVSQNPRHKITKRGQNVTFRCDPISEHNRLYWYRQTLGQGPEFLTYFQNEAQLEKSRLLSDRFSAERPKGSFSTLEIQRTEQGDSAMYLCASSPGKDTGELFFGEGSRLTVL.

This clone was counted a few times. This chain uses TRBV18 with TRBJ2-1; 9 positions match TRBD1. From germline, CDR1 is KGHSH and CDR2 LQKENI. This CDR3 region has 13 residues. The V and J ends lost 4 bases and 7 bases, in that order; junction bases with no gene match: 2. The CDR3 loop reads CASSQDRGNEQFF. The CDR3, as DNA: TGTGCCAGCTCACAAGACAGGGGGAATGAGCAGTTCTTC.